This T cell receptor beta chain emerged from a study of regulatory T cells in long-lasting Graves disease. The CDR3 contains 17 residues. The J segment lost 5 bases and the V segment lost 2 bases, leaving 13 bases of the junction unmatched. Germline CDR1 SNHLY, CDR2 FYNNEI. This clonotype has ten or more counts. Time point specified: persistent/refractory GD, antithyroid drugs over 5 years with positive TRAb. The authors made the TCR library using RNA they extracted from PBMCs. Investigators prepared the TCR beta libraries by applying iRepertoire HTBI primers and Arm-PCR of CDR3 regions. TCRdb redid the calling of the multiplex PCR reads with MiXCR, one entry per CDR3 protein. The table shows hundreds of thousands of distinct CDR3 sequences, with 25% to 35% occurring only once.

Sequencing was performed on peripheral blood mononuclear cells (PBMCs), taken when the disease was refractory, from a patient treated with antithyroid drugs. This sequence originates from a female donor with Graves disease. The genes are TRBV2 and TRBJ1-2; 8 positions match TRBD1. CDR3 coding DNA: TGTGCCAGCAGTGAAAGGGCAGGGGGCGCGAAGCAATATGGCTACACCTTC. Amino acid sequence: CASSERAGGAKQYGYTF. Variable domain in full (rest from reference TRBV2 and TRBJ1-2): EPEVTQTPSHQVTQMGQEVILRCVPISNHLYFYWYRQILGQKVEFLVSFYNNEISEKSEIFDDQFSVERPDGSNFTLKIRSTKLEDSAMYFCASSERAGGAKQYGYTFGSGTRLTVV.